This entry describes one T cell receptor (beta chain). Its antigen is not known. The data belong to a study of cytomegalovirus exposure and HLA in healthy donors. Amplification used 60 Vbeta primers and 13 Jbeta primers. In the original processing: In a later analysis, around 10 million of approximately 86 million unique beta chains occurred in at least two donors. Some clones are missing from TCRdb's copy, which holds only in-frame ones; the method was immunoSEQ multiplex PCR. V and J calls and clone size are those listed in that table; D and trimming were worked out from the DNA. The table has about 130,000 clones, roughly 73% seen once; the top ten hold 4.8%. General observations from the study: Sequencing had likely introduced a cluster of highly shared sequence variants as an artifact. Among TCR beta chains of equal frequency, HLA-associated ones were more clonally expanded in a later analysis. It was reported that TCR beta sequences correctly inferred the HLA-A and HLA-B alleles for most subjects.

The CDR3 totals 14 residues. The germline V gene encodes CDR1 SGDLS and CDR2 YYNGEE. V lost 1 base to trimming and J lost 3 bases; unmatched junction nucleotides: 4. The chain carries TRBV9 and TRBJ2-7; 7 nucleotides line up with TRBD1. The origin of this receptor is a man aged 55 to 70 in good health and CMV-seropositive. The sequencing sample was made of PBMCs. The CDR3 DNA reads as TGTGCCAGCAGCGTACAGGGACAGAACTACGAGCAGTACTTC. It codes for CASSVQGQNYEQYF.